These 16 T cell receptor beta chains originate from one sample sequenced in a study of cytomegalovirus exposure and HLA in healthy donors. It was with 60 Vbeta and 13 Jbeta primers that the PCR ran. Only in-frame clones appear in the TCRdb table, and some are missing; sequencing was by immunoSEQ multiplex PCR. The sample has 130,000 or so clones, roughly 80% seen once. The sequenced material came from PBMCs. The receptor set was obtained from a woman aged 50 to 60 in good health and CMV-seropositive.

V gene TRBV2 combines with J gene TRBJ1-1, with D maybe TRBD1 (5 bases). Per germline, CDR1 SNHLY and CDR2 FYNNEI. There are 14 residues in the CDR3. The ends were cut back, 6 bases at V and 1 base at J, with 12 bases in the middle. CDR3 coding DNA: TGTGCCAGCAGCCAGGGAAGGAGGAACACTGAAGCTTTCTTT. Translating gives CASSQGRRNTEAFF.

V usage is TRBV6-5 and J usage is TRBJ1-1, with 7 bases aligning to TRBD1. Trimming removed 0 bases from V and 4 bases from J; junction bases left unmatched: 2. CDR1 and CDR2 from the germline V gene are MNHEY and SVGAGI. The CDR3 contains 14 residues. CDR3 DNA: TGTGCCAGCAGTTACTCGACAGGGATCACTGAAGCTTTCTTT. This gives the protein CASSYSTGITEAFF.

This rearrangement joins TRBV11-3 to TRBJ2-2, with D unclear. The germline V gene encodes CDR1 SGHNT and CDR2 YENEEA. Trimming shortened V by 5 bases and J by 3 bases, and 16 bases separated the two germline ends. The CDR3 has 16 amino acids. CDR3 sequence (DNA): TGTGCCAGCAGCGTAGGACCACAGTCGGACACCGGGGAGCTGTTTTTT. This translates into CASSVGPQSDTGELFF.

This sequence joins TRBV27 and TRBJ2-7, with a weak D call TRBD1 (5 bases). CDR3 length: 12 residues. Trimming left V 6 bases short and J 2 bases short, with 8 bases between. Germline CDR1 reads MNHEY; CDR2 reads SMNVEV (reference sequence). In nucleotides, the CDR3 is TGTGCCAGCAGGGACATTACCTACGAGCAGTACTTC. Translating it yields CASRDITYEQYF.

In this sample, this clone turned up once. The chain is built from TRBV4-2 and TRBJ2-1; 14 nucleotides match TRBD2. Trimming cost V 3 bases and J 15 bases; bases outside gene matches: 4. CDR1 and CDR2 (germline): LGHNA, YNFKEQ. The CDR3 covers 13 residues. CDR3 sequence reads: CASSQGLAGATFF. The CDR3 nucleotides are TGTGCCAGCAGCCAGGGACTAGCGGGAGCGACGTTCTTC.

This chain uses TRBV27 with TRBJ1-1; tentative D call: TRBD1 (6 bases). V shed 5 bases and J shed 0 bases, with 13 bases lying between them. The CDR3 has 15 residues. CDR1 and CDR2 (germline): MNHEY, SMNVEV (reference sequence). The chain's CDR3 is CASSPWTELNTEAFF. CDR3 nucleotides: TGTGCCAGCAGTCCTTGGACAGAATTGAACACTGAAGCTTTCTTT.

The CDR3 region is CASSLGGNYEQYF. The CDR3 bases are TGTGCCAGCAGCTTAGGGGGCAACTACGAGCAGTACTTC. The genes are TRBV25-1 and TRBJ2-7; TRBD1 matches at 7 bases. Germline-derived CDR1 and CDR2 are MGHDK and SYGVNS. J lost 3 bases, V lost 6 bases, and 5 bases had no gene match. The CDR3 covers 13 residues.

The rearrangement joins TRBV5-1 to TRBJ2-7, with 8 bases lining up with TRBD2. Germline V gives CDR1 SGHRS, CDR2 YFSETQ. After removal of 5 bases from V and 0 bases from J, the junction contained 1 base not matched to a gene. The CDR3 is 13 residues long. The CDR3 DNA is TGCGCCAGCAGTAGCGGGAACTCCTACGAGCAGTACTTC. This translates into CASSSGNSYEQYF.

V and J are TRBV30 and TRBJ1-6; TRBD1 is a possible D gene (5 bases). V was cut by 1 base and J by 6 bases, with 7 bases left in between. The CDR3 runs to 13 residues. In germline, CDR1 is GTSNPN, CDR2 SVGIG (reference sequence). CDR3 in amino acids: CAWSGQTNSPLHF. CDR3 nucleotide sequence: TGTGCCTGGAGTGGACAGACTAATTCACCCCTCCACTTT.

This clone was found a few times. CDR3 sequence reads: CASSQVGGRGLREQYF. DNA of the CDR3: TGCGCCAGCAGCCAAGTTGGGGGCAGGGGGCTGCGGGAGCAGTACTTC. J is TRBJ2-7 and V is TRBV4-3; 8 bases agree with TRBD1. Germline-derived CDR1 and CDR2 are LGHNA and YSLEER. The CDR3 has 16 amino acids. V lost 1 base and J lost 7; bases outside the gene matches: 12.

V gene TRBV5-1 combines with J gene TRBJ2-5, with 8 bases fitting TRBD2. Unmatched junction bases numbered 4, after V lost 2 bases and J lost 1 base. From germline, CDR1 is SGHRS and CDR2 YFSETQ. There are 15 residues in the CDR3. The CDR3 DNA reads as TGCGCCAGCAGCTTTGCCGGGACTAGCCAAGAGACCCAGTACTTC. Translation gives CASSFAGTSQETQYF.

This clone appeared a few times. The V call is TRBV5-4, the J call TRBJ1-4, with 7 nucleotides matching TRBD1. Germline CDR1 is SGHNT and CDR2 is YYREEE (reference sequence). Trimming took 3 bases from V and 3 from J; bases not matched to a gene: 5. The CDR3 is made up of 15 amino acids. The CDR3 loop reads CASSSARGANEKLFF. Written as DNA, the CDR3 is TGTGCCAGCAGCTCAGCCAGGGGGGCTAATGAAAAACTGTTTTTT.

This clone was counted between two and nine times. A junction end diverges from the germline sequence, so it may reflect a read error. V usage is TRBV15 and J usage is TRBJ2-1, with D possibly being TRBD2 (5 bases). CDR1 and CDR2 from the germline V gene are LNHNV and YYDKDF (reference sequence). The CDR3 totals 13 residues. The CDR3 bases are TGTGCCACCAGCCGAGACCTCGGAGGTGAGCAGTTCTTC. Translated: CATSRDLGGEQFF.

V is TRBV7-2 and J is TRBJ1-5, with 8 bases identical to TRBD1. Losses at the gene ends were 1 base for V and 2 bases for J; bases not matched to a gene: 1. CDR3 size: 15 residues. The germline gives CDR1 SGHTA, CDR2 FQGNSA. The CDR3 sequence is CASSLVQGGNQPQHF. The CDR3 DNA is TGTGCCAGCAGCTTAGTACAGGGGGGCAATCAGCCCCAGCATTTT.

This clone has only one observation. The chain has TRBV27 and TRBJ2-7; D is perhaps TRBD1 (6 bases). Per germline, CDR1 MNHEY and CDR2 SMNVEV (reference sequence). This CDR3 has 15 residues. Trimming took off 4 bases at V and 3 bases at J, with 16 bases between the two ends. The CDR3 DNA follows: TGTGCCAGCAGTTCCTCCGGGCAGGGGTTCTACGAGCAGTACTTC. Residues: CASSSSGQGFYEQYF.

The chain carries TRBV27 and TRBJ2-6, with TRBD1 matching 9 bases. Germline V gives CDR1 MNHEY, CDR2 SMNVEV (reference sequence). J gave up 2 bases and V 5 bases, and 16 bases lay outside the gene matches. The CDR3 sequence is 20 residues long. CDR3 residues: CASSHSGQGTGQAGANVLTF. The CDR3 nucleotides are TGTGCCAGCAGTCACTCGGGACAGGGTACAGGTCAGGCTGGGGCCAACGTCCTGACTTTC.